This T cell receptor (beta chain) originates from a study of blood T cell repertoires in COVID-19. About the research overall: Italy, Spain and the United States were the sources of the convalescent and acute COVID-19 samples. From T cells, B-cell-depleted T cells, or PBMCs came the material, which was cDNA or gDNA.

The germline CDR1 and CDR2 sequences are LNHDA and SQIVND (reference sequence). The CDR3 is 15 amino acids. V trimming: 1 base; J trimming: 8 bases; junction bases outside the gene matches: 7. The authors' processing: Amplification of reference gene primers provided the estimated nucleated cell counts. Assay used: immunoSEQ multiplex PCR; TCRdb lists only in-frame clones, some missing. The V and J calls and the clone size are those of that table, but D and trimming were determined from the DNA. The repertoire includes roughly 90,000 clones, approximately 89% of them detected once, and 5% to 5.5% sits in the top ten.

The origin of this receptor is a woman aged 80 or older with active COVID-19. Sequenced material: peripheral blood. The gene calls are TRBV19 and TRBJ2-1; 8 positions match TRBD2. CDR3 sequence reads: CASSIGVSGIDEQFF. As DNA, the CDR3 is TGTGCCAGTAGTATAGGCGTTAGCGGGATCGATGAGCAGTTCTTC. Based on the CDR3 plus reference TRBV19 and TRBJ2-1, the full variable domain is DGGITQSPKYLFRKEGQNVTLSCEQNLNHDAMYWYRQDPGQGLRLIYYSQIVNDFQKGDIAEGYSVSREKKESFPLTVTSAQKNPTAFYLCASSIGVSGIDEQFFGPGTRLTVL.